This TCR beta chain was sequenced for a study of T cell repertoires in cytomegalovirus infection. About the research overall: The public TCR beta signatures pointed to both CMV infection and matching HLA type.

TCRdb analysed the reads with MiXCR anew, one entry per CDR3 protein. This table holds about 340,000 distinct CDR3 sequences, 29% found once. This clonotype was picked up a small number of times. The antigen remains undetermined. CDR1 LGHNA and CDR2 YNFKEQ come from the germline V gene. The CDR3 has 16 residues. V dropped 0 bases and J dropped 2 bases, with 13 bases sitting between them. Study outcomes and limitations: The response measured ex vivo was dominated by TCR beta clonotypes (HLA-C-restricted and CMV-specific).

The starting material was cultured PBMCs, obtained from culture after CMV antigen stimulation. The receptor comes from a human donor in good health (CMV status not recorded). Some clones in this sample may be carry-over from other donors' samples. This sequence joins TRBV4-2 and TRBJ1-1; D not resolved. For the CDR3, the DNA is TGTGCCAGCAGCCAAGATACGGCCCGACTTAACACTGAAGCTTTCTTT. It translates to CASSQDTARLNTEAFF.